This T cell receptor beta chain is from a study of shared clonotypes between healthy human individuals. Every contributor of samples was a Caucasian grown-up residing in Nashville, Tennessee. This CDR3 has 15 residues. Germline V lookup: CDR1 MGHRA, CDR2 YSYEKL. V lost 4 bases, J lost 3 bases, and 7 bases stayed unmatched. The authors ran the assay at deep level. Roughly 27,000 T cell genomes, or about 300 ng DNA, went into replicate PCRs of unsorted PBMC. In the original workflow: ImmunoSEQ sequences covered only the junction and lacked quality scores; filtering therefore differed. Some clones are missing from TCRdb's copy, which holds only in-frame ones; the method was immunoSEQ multiplex PCR. V, J and clone size reflect that table, while D and trimming were determined from the DNA. This table holds 450,000 to 650,000 clones, just over 75% found once.

The chain carries TRBV4-1 and TRBJ2-3; 7 positions agree with TRBD1. This receptor was obtained from a woman in her thirties or forties in good health. Some clones in this sample may be carry-over from other donors' samples. The sequenced material came from PBMCs. CDR3 in amino acids: CASSLKTGMTDTQYF. DNA of the CDR3: TGCGCCAGCAGCCTAAAGACAGGGATGACAGATACGCAGTATTTT.